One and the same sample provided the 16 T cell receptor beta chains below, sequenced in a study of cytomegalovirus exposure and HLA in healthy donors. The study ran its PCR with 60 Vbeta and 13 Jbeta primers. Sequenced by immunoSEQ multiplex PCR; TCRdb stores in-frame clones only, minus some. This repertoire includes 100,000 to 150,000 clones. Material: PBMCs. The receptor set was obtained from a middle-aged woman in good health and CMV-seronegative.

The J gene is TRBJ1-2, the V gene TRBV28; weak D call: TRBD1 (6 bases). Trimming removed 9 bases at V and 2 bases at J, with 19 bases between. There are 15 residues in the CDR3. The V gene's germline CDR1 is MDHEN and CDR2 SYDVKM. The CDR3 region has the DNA TGTGCCAGTTCGACGGGGGGCGCGGGGAACTATGGCTACACCTTC. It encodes CASSTGGAGNYGYTF.

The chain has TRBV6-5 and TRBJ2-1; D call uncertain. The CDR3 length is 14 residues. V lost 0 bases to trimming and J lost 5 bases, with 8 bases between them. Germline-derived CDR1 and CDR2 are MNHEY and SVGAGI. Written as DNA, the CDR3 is TGTGCCAGCAGTTACTCGTCAACTCACAATGAGCAGTTCTTC. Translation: CASSYSSTHNEQFF.

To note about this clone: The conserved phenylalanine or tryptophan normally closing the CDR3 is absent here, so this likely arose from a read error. The CDR3 spells CASSFRDRPNGQYS. CDR3 in DNA: TGTGCCAGCAGCTTCCGGGACAGGCCCAACGGGCAGTACTCC. This chain joins TRBV5-4 and TRBJ2-7; 8 nucleotides match TRBD1. CDR3 length: 14 amino acids. The germline V gene encodes CDR1 SGHNT and CDR2 YYREEE (reference sequence). After removal of 2 bases from V and 9 bases from J, the junction contained 10 bases not matched to a gene.

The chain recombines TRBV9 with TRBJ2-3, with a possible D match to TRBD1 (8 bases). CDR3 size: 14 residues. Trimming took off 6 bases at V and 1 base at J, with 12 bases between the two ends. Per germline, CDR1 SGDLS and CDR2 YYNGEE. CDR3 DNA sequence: TGTGCCAGCAATACAGGGGGGGGCACAGATACGCAGTATTTT. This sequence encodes CASNTGGGTDTQYF.

DNA of the CDR3: TGTGCCAGCAGTCTACCTTCGCAGGGGGAATATGGCTACACCTTC. Protein product: CASSLPSQGEYGYTF. This chain uses TRBV28 with TRBJ1-2, with 7 nucleotides matching TRBD1. The CDR3 loop spans 15 amino acids. The junction had 11 bases not matched to a gene; V was cut back by 5 bases and J by 5 bases. Germline loops: CDR1 MDHEN, CDR2 SYDVKM.

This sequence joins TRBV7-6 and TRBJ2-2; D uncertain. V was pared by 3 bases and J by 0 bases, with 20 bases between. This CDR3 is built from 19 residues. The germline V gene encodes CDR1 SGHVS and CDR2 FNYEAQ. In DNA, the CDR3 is TGTGCCAGCAGCTTTCCCCAACCGACGACAAAAGCGAACACCGGGGAGCTGTTTTTT. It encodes CASSFPQPTTKANTGELFF.

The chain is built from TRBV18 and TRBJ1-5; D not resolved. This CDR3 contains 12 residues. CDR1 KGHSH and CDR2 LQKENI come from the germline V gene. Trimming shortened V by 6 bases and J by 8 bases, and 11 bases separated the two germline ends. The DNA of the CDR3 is TGTGCCAGCTCTCCCGGGGAGAAGCCCCAGCATTTT. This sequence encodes CASSPGEKPQHF.

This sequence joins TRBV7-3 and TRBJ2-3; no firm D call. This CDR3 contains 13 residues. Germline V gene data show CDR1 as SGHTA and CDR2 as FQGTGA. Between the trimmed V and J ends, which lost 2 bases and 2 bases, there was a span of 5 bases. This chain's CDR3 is CASSLENTDTQYF. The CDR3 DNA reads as TGTGCCAGCAGCTTAGAGAACACAGATACGCAGTATTTT.

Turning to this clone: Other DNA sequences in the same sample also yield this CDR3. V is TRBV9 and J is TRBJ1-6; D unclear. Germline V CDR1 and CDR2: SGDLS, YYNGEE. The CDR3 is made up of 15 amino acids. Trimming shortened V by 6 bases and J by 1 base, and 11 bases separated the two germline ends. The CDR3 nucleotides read TGTGCCAGCACCCGTGGAGGTTCCTATAATTCACCCCTCCACTTT. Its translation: CASTRGGSYNSPLHF.

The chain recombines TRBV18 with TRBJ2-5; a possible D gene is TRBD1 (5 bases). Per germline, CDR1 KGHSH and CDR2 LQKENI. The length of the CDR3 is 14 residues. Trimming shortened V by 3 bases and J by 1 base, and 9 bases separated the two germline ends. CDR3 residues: CASSPARVQETQYF. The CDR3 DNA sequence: TGTGCCAGCTCACCGGCCAGGGTCCAAGAGACCCAGTACTTC.

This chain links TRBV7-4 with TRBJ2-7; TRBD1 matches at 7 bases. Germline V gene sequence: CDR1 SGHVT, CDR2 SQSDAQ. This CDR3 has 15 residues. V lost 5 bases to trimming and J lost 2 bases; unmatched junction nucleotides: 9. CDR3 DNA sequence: TGTGCCAGCAGCCCACGGGACAGCTCCACCTACGAGCAGTACTTC. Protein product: CASSPRDSSTYEQYF. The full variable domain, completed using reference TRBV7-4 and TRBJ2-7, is GAGVSQSPRYKVAKRGRDVALRCDSISGHVTLYWYRQTLGQGSEVLTYSQSDAQRDKSGRPSGRFSAERPERSVSTLKIQRTEQGDSAVYLCASSPRDSSTYEQYFGPGTRLTVT.

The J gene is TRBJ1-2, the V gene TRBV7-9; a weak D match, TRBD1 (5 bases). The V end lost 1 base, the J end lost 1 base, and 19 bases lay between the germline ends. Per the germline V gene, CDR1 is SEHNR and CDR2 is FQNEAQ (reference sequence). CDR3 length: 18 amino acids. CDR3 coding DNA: TGTGCCAGCAGCTTAGGAGGACGGGCTGGGGCTATTAACTATGGCTACACCTTC. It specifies CASSLGGRAGAINYGYTF.

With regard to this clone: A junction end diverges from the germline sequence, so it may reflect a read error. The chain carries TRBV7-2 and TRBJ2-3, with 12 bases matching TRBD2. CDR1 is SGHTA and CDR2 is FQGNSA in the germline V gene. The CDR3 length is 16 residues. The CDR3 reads CVSSLVASGGEGTQYF. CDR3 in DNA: TGTGTCAGCAGCTTAGTCGCTAGCGGGGGGGAGGGTACGCAGTATTTT.

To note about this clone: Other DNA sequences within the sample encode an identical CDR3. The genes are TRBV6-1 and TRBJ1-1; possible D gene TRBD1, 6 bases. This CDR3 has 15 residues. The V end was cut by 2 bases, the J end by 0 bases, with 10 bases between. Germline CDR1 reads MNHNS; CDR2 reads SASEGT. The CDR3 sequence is CASSELGHLNTEAFF. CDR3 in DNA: TGTGCCAGCAGTGAATTGGGACATTTGAACACTGAAGCTTTCTTT.

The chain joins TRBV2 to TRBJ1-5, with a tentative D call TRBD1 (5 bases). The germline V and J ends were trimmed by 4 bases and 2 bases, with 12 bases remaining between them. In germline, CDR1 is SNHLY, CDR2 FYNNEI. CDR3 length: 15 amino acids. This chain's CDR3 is CASSASGRGNQPQHF. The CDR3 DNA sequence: TGTGCCAGCAGTGCCTCGGGCAGGGGCAATCAGCCCCAGCATTTT.

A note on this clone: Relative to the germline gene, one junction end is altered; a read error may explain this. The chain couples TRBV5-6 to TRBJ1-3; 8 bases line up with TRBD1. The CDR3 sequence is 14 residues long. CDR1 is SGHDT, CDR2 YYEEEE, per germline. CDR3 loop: CAGSSTGAGNTIYF. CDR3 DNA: TGTGCCGGCAGCTCGACAGGGGCTGGAAACACCATATATTTT.